This T cell receptor beta chain is drawn from a study of immune cell composition in non-small cell lung cancer. The CDR3 has 16 amino acids. Trimming took off 6 bases at V and 4 bases at J, with 18 bases between the two ends. Germline V lookup: CDR1 MNHEY, CDR2 SMNVEV (reference sequence). On this clone itself: Its specificity is unknown.

Study outcomes and limitations: Top 10 clone scores and clonality were higher in squamous than adenocarcinoma. Squamous carcinomas (around 80%) more often had tumour-associated clones >0.5% than adenocarcinomas (33%).

Libraries were prepared by immunoSEQ multiplex PCR; TCRdb keeps only in-frame clonotypes and omits some of them. The table lists 2,700 or so clones, 76% of them singletons. This receptor was obtained from a human donor with non-small cell lung cancer. Material for sequencing was lung tumor tissue. J is TRBJ2-2 and V is TRBV27, with D possibly TRBD2 on 5 matching bases. The CDR3 nucleotides read TGTGCCAGCAGCGTCACCGGGAACCTTCCCACCGGGGAGCTGTTTTTT. It specifies CASSVTGNLPTGELFF.